At least ten counts were recorded for the clone carrying this T cell receptor (beta chain). Its target is not known. This CDR3 comprises 18 residues. V trimming: 6 bases; J trimming: 0 bases; junction bases outside the gene matches: 8. The germline CDR1 and CDR2 sequences are MNHEY and SVGEGT. One entry per CDR3 protein results from TCRdb running MiXCR on the reads. Among fewer than 200,000 distinct CDR3 sequences listed, 15% to 20% were seen once. These data belong to a study of T cell repertoires in cytomegalovirus infection. Study-wide context: Indicated by public TCR beta signatures were CMV infection and matching HLA type.

Overall study results and limits: People with CMV and the relevant HLA were identified by cumulative public TCR beta family frequency. The ex vivo response showed dominance by HLA-C-restricted CMV-specific TCR beta clonotypes.

Sequencing was done on a sample of PBMCs. The chain combines TRBV6-2 or TRBV6-3 with TRBJ2-6; 10 bases fit TRBD1. The clonotype originates from a human donor in good health (CMV status not recorded). Some clones in this sample may be carry-over from other donors' samples. The DNA of the CDR3 is TGTGCCAGCAGAGACCCGGGACAGGGGAGCTCTGGGGCCAACGTCCTGACTTTC. It codes for CASRDPGQGSSGANVLTF.